The 17 T cell receptor beta chains in this list originate from one sample, sequenced in a study of T cell changes during pregnancy in multiple sclerosis (dated by TCRdb to the late 2010s). Libraries came from the immunoSEQ multiplex PCR assay. The table comes from immuneACCESS by way of TCRdb, which keeps in-frame sequences with V and J called. Part of the clones is missing from these tables; in studies checked, under half for an unresolved V gene and the rest for unknown reasons. Counted in this sample were 45,000 to 55,000 clones; about 88% of them appeared once. The top ten clones comprise over 0.95% of the sample. The sample consisted of CD4+ T cells from peripheral blood mononuclear cells, taken in the second trimester of pregnancy. These receptors all come from a female donor with multiple sclerosis, enrolled in a pregnancy study.

The sample holds one count of this clone. The gene calls are TRBV10-3 and TRBJ2-5, with 7 positions matching TRBD1. CDR1 is ENHRY and CDR2 is SYGVKD in the germline V gene. Trimming took 2 bases from V and 5 from J; bases not matched to a gene: 8. The CDR3 consists of 15 residues. The CDR3 protein is CAISEGQALWETQYF. DNA for the CDR3: TGTGCCATCAGTGAGGGACAGGCCCTATGGGAGACCCAGTACTTC.

The chain carries TRBV9 and TRBJ2-7; tentatively, D is TRBD2 (6 bases). The CDR3 extends over 13 amino acids. Trimming took off 1 base at V and 5 bases at J, with 10 bases between the two ends. Germline CDR1 reads SGDLS; CDR2 reads YYNGEE. This CDR3 reads CASSVMGGHEQYF. CDR3 nucleotide sequence: TGTGCCAGCAGCGTAATGGGGGGTCACGAGCAGTACTTC.

This clone was detected a few times. The chain carries TRBV7-9 and TRBJ1-2; 7 bases align to TRBD1. In germline, CDR1 is SEHNR, CDR2 FQNEAQ (reference sequence). The CDR3 covers 12 residues. The CDR3 is CASGTDNYGYTF. For the CDR3, the DNA is TGTGCATCCGGGACAGACAACTATGGCTACACCTTC.

This clone has a single count. CDR3 DNA: TGTGCCAGCAGTTTGACGGGACAACCGGCCTACGAGCAGTACTTC. Translation: CASSLTGQPAYEQYF. The rearrangement uses TRBV28 and TRBJ2-7; tentatively, D is TRBD1 (6 bases). This CDR3 has 15 amino acids. Trimming took off 3 bases at V and 2 bases at J, with 14 bases between the two ends. Germline CDR1 reads MDHEN; CDR2 reads SYDVKM.

The chain has TRBV19 and TRBJ2-3; 14 bases align to TRBD2. In germline, CDR1 is LNHDA, CDR2 SQIVND (reference sequence). CDR3 length equals 16 residues. The V and J ends lost 8 bases and 7 bases, in that order; junction bases with no gene match: 11. The CDR3 DNA reads TGTGCCAGTGACGACAGAGGGACTAGCGGGAGCAATACGCAGTATTTT. It yields the protein CASDDRGTSGSNTQYF.

The CDR3 sequence: CAWSGPRDRKGLYGYTF. The CDR3 region has the DNA TGTGCCTGGAGTGGGCCTCGGGACAGGAAGGGCCTGTATGGCTACACCTTC. V gene TRBV30 combines with J gene TRBJ1-2, with TRBD1 matching 8 bases. V lost 1 base and J lost 5; bases outside the gene matches: 15. The CDR3 is 17 residues long. CDR1 is GTSNPN, CDR2 SVGIG, per germline (reference sequence).

The rearrangement uses TRBV6-6 and TRBJ2-7; TRBD1 aligns across 7 bases. Trimming at V came to 6 bases and at J to 3 bases, leaving 11 bases not matched to a gene. The CDR3 sequence is 15 residues long. Germline V gene lookup returns CDR1 MNHNY and CDR2 SVGAGI (reference sequence). CDR3 in DNA: TGTGCCAGCAGCCGTAGGGGGCGGTCAGGCTACGAGCAGTACTTC. Amino acid sequence: CASSRRGRSGYEQYF.

The V gene is TRBV6-7, the J gene TRBJ1-4; TRBD1 is a possible D gene (6 bases). TRBV6-7 is an open reading frame, and its role is uncertain. V was clipped by 0 bases and J by 7 bases, with 15 bases between them. This CDR3 has 16 amino acids. CDR3 region: CASSYSYTGKGEKLFF. CDR3 DNA sequence: TGTGCCAGCAGTTACTCGTATACAGGGAAAGGTGAAAAACTGTTTTTT.

The rearrangement uses TRBV6-5 and TRBJ1-1, with D possibly matching TRBD1 (6 bases). The CDR3 is made up of 14 amino acids. V was pared by 4 bases and J by 5 bases, with 14 bases between. The germline CDR1 and CDR2 sequences are MNHEY and SVGAGI. The CDR3 here is CASSSPGDRTEAFF. In DNA form, the CDR3 reads TGTGCCAGCAGTTCTCCAGGGGATCGGACTGAAGCTTTCTTT.

This chain joins TRBV5-1 and TRBJ1-4; TRBD1 aligns across 9 bases. From germline, CDR1 is SGHRS and CDR2 YFSETQ. V was pared by 1 base and J by 7 bases, with 5 bases of the junction left unmatched. CDR3 length: 15 amino acids. The DNA for the CDR3 is TGCGCCAGCAGCTTGTCGGGACAGGGTGGTGAAAAACTGTTTTTT. Translated, it gives CASSLSGQGGEKLFF.

This clone was seen only a few times. This CDR3 reads CALPRVDEQYF. CDR3 in DNA: TGTGCCTTACCGCGGGTAGACGAGCAGTACTTC. The chain has TRBV21-1 and TRBJ2-7; TRBD2, as called in the table, went unchecked against the DNA. TRBV21-1 is marked as a pseudogene. The CDR3 consists of 11 residues.

The V call is TRBV9, the J call TRBJ1-4; D is unclear. The CDR3 has 15 residues. V was clipped by 1 base and J by 5 bases, with 12 bases between them. Germline-derived CDR1 and CDR2 are SGDLS and YYNGEE. The CDR3 loop is CASSVLGRPNEKLFF. Written as DNA, the CDR3 is TGTGCCAGCAGCGTATTGGGCCGGCCGAATGAAAAACTGTTTTTT.

The chain carries TRBV25-1 and TRBJ2-1; TRBD2 matches at 8 bases. Losses at the gene ends were 4 bases for V and 8 bases for J; bases not matched to a gene: 7. CDR1 and CDR2 (germline): MGHDK, SYGVNS. CDR3 length: 14 amino acids. CDR3 bases: TGTGCCAGCAGTGTTTCTCGCGGGAGGCATGAGCAGTTCTTC. The encoded protein is CASSVSRGRHEQFF.

This chain joins TRBV19 and TRBJ2-7, with 13 positions matching TRBD2. There are 16 residues in the CDR3. V was clipped by 4 bases and J by 4 bases; unmatched bases: 7. The germline V gene has CDR1 LNHDA and CDR2 SQIVND (reference sequence). The CDR3 nucleotides read TGTGCCAGTAGTAAAACTAGCGGGAGGGCCATGTACGAGCAGTACTTC. This encodes CASSKTSGRAMYEQYF.

This clone has just a few counts. This chain connects TRBV5-6 to TRBJ2-7, with 7 bases fitting TRBD1. The CDR3 is 15 amino acids. V was clipped by 4 bases and J by 1 base; unmatched bases: 8. CDR1 and CDR2 from the germline V gene are SGHDT and YYEEEE. The CDR3 reads CASSLTGPFSYEQYF. CDR3 bases: TGTGCCAGCAGCCTGACAGGGCCCTTTTCCTACGAGCAGTACTTC.

This clone appeared once. This rearrangement joins TRBV10-3 to TRBJ2-5, with D tentatively TRBD2 (6 bases). The CDR3 is 14 residues long. Germline values: CDR1 ENHRY, CDR2 SYGVKD. Trimming removed 10 bases from V and 0 bases from J, with 15 bases in between. The CDR3 loop is CATKGGRYQETQYF. The CDR3 DNA reads as TGTGCCACCAAGGGTGGGAGGTACCAAGAGACCCAGTACTTC.

The chain recombines TRBV2 with TRBJ2-2; 7 bases agree with TRBD2. CDR1 and CDR2 from the germline V gene are SNHLY and FYNNEI. With V trimmed by 3 bases and J by 4 bases, 8 bases remained unmatched. CDR3 size: 16 residues. The CDR3 bases are TGTGCCAGCAGTGATTCCCGGGGGGAAGGCACCGGGGAGCTGTTTTTT. Its translation: CASSDSRGEGTGELFF.